This T cell receptor beta chain was retrieved from a study of cytomegalovirus exposure and HLA in healthy donors. PCR amplification relied on 60 Vbeta primers (plus 13 Jbeta primers). Generated by immunoSEQ multiplex PCR, the TCRdb table keeps only in-frame clones and is missing some. This sample's clone table lists 95,000 to 150,000 clones. The TCR comes from a man aged 25 to 40 in good health and CMV-seronegative. The material sequenced was PBMCs.

CDR3 residues: CASAWGGVNTEAFF. DNA of the CDR3: TGTGCCAGCGCCTGGGGGGGAGTGAACACTGAAGCTTTCTTT. The chain uses TRBV7-2 and TRBJ1-1; TRBD1 might be the D (5 bases). This CDR3 contains 14 residues. Trimming removed 8 bases at V and 0 bases at J, with 13 bases between. CDR1 and CDR2 (germline): SGHTA, FQGNSA. The whole variable domain, filled in from reference TRBV7-2 and TRBJ1-1, reads GAGVSQSPSNKVTEKGKDVELRCDPISGHTALYWYRQSLGQGLEFLIYFQGNSAPDKSGLPSDRFSAERTGGSVSTLTIQRTQQEDSAVYLCASAWGGVNTEAFFGQGTRLTVV.